Below are 20 T cell receptor beta chains sequenced from a single sample in a study of PD-1 blockade in classical Hodgkin lymphoma. All the patients suffered relapse after autologous stem cell transplantation, and brentuximab vedotin exposure differed. The protocol was immunoSEQ multiplex PCR, while the TCRdb copy is restricted to in-frame clones and leaves out a portion. The data show 55,000 to 60,000 clones, 80% to 95% seen once. Sequencing used peripheral blood mononuclear cells (PBMCs), obtained before the second cycle of nivolumab. The receptor set was obtained from a human donor with classical Hodgkin lymphoma.

The chain combines TRBV30 with TRBJ2-2, with D possibly being TRBD2 (5 bases). CDR3 length equals 15 residues. The V gene's germline CDR1 is GTSNPN and CDR2 SVGIG (reference sequence). V gave up 1 base and J gave up 6 bases, with 15 bases separating them. The CDR3 coding sequence is TGTGCCTGGAGTGAAATCTTCGGGAAAGCCGGGGAGCTGTTTTTT. Amino acid sequence: CAWSEIFGKAGELFF.

The gene calls are TRBV11-2 and TRBJ2-5; D is unresolved. Germline V lookup: CDR1 SGHAT, CDR2 FQNNGV. V dropped 5 bases and J dropped 2 bases, with 9 bases sitting between them. The CDR3 sequence is 13 residues long. The CDR3 DNA reads as TGTGCCAGCAGCGACACTGAGCAAGAGACCCAGTACTTC. Encoded protein: CASSDTEQETQYF.

The chain recombines TRBV28 with TRBJ2-7, with D perhaps being TRBD1 or TRBD2 (5 bases each). V lost 4 bases, J lost 0 bases, and 13 bases lay in between. The CDR3 spans 15 residues. Germline-derived CDR1 and CDR2 are MDHEN and SYDVKM. CDR3 sequence: CASSSHGALSYEQYF. In nucleotides, the CDR3 is TGTGCCAGCAGTTCTCACGGGGCCCTCTCCTACGAGCAGTACTTC.

The genes are TRBV7-2 and TRBJ2-1; 9 bases line up with TRBD1. The V and J ends lost 5 bases and 8 bases, in that order; junction bases with no gene match: 7. The germline gives CDR1 SGHTA, CDR2 FQGNSA. The CDR3 sequence is 14 residues long. The chain's CDR3 is CASSPGQGRDEQFF. CDR3 DNA sequence: TGTGCCAGCAGCCCAGGACAGGGGAGGGATGAGCAGTTCTTC.

The rearrangement joins TRBV7-2 to TRBJ2-6; 11 bases agree with TRBD1. Germline values: CDR1 SGHTA, CDR2 FQGNSA. After removal of 5 bases from V and 2 bases from J, the junction contained 8 bases not matched to a gene. This CDR3 contains 18 residues. The CDR3 spells CASSHGQGAVTGANVLTF. CDR3 nucleotide sequence: TGTGCCAGCAGCCATGGACAGGGGGCTGTTACTGGGGCCAACGTCCTGACTTTC. Complete variable domain (other parts from reference TRBV7-2 and TRBJ2-6): GAGVSQSPSNKVTEKGKDVELRCDPISGHTALYWYRQSLGQGLEFLIYFQGNSAPDKSGLPSDRFSAERTGGSVSTLTIQRTQQEDSAVYLCASSHGQGAVTGANVLTFGAGSRLTVL.

The chain joins TRBV7-7 to TRBJ2-3; 12 nucleotides align to TRBD2. V lost 3 bases, J lost 6 bases, and 10 bases stayed unmatched. CDR3 length: 17 residues. Germline V gene lookup returns CDR1 SSHAT and CDR2 FNYEAQ (reference sequence). The chain's CDR3 is CASSFSPGTSGLDTQYF. Here the CDR3 DNA reads TGTGCCAGCAGCTTCTCCCCCGGGACTAGCGGGCTTGATACGCAGTATTTT.

This clone showed up just once. The rearrangement uses TRBV1 and TRBJ2-5; the D call of TRBD1 is as the table states it, not checked on the DNA. TRBV1 is classified as a pseudogene. This CDR3 is built from 16 residues. CDR3 region: CTSTTRTDVGGETQYF. DNA for the CDR3: TGCACCAGCACGACCCGGACTGACGTAGGGGGAGAGACCCAGTACTTC.

The chain couples TRBV5-1 to TRBJ1-2; D is uncertain. V shed 4 bases and J shed 0 bases, with 22 bases lying between them. This CDR3 is built from 18 residues. The germline V gene encodes CDR1 SGHRS and CDR2 YFSETQ. The chain's CDR3 is CASSPNSLTWGANYGYTF. The CDR3 region has the DNA TGCGCCAGCAGCCCTAACTCGCTGACGTGGGGAGCTAACTATGGCTACACCTTC.

This chain links TRBV7-3 with TRBJ2-3; the match to TRBD2 covers 11 bases. Trimming removed 4 bases from V and 3 bases from J; junction bases left unmatched: 3. There are 15 residues in the CDR3. Germline values: CDR1 SGHTA, CDR2 FQGTGA. Here the CDR3 DNA reads TGTGCCAGCAGCTCACTAGCGGGAGAAACAGATACGCAGTATTTT. Amino acids: CASSSLAGETDTQYF.

This clone was detected only a few times. The chain is built from TRBV6-1 and TRBJ2-4; D possibly uses TRBD1 or TRBD2 (6 bases each). Looked up from germline, CDR1 is MNHNS and CDR2 is SASEGT. Trimming removed 0 bases from V and 8 bases from J, with 14 bases in between. The length of the CDR3 is 15 residues. CDR3 sequence reads: CASSEALGGPDIQYF. As DNA, the CDR3 is TGTGCCAGCAGTGAAGCCCTGGGGGGCCCGGACATTCAGTACTTC.

This chain connects TRBV30 to TRBJ2-5; 7 bases align to TRBD2. The CDR3 consists of 13 residues. The V gene end was trimmed by 0 bases and the J gene end by 5 bases; junction bases not matched to a gene: 3. CDR1 is GTSNPN and CDR2 is SVGIG in the germline V gene (reference sequence). The CDR3 protein is CAWSVNGGETQYF. CDR3 bases: TGTGCCTGGAGTGTCAACGGGGGGGAGACCCAGTACTTC.

The chain has TRBV7-2 and TRBJ2-1; unclear D gene. The germline V gene encodes CDR1 SGHTA and CDR2 FQGNSA. V was trimmed by 1 base and J by 3 bases, leaving 13 bases between them. The CDR3 length is 16 residues. The CDR3 coding sequence is TGTGCCAGCAGCTTAGGGTCTGGTGGCAACTACAATGAGCAGTTCTTC. Translating gives CASSLGSGGNYNEQFF.

As to this clone: Different DNA sequences within this sample yield the same CDR3. This chain uses TRBV9 with TRBJ1-5, with D unresolved. This CDR3 has 14 residues. V lost 0 bases and J lost 4, with 8 bases in between. CDR1 SGDLS and CDR2 YYNGEE come from the germline V gene. The CDR3 region is CASSVGLVNQPQHF. Written as DNA, the CDR3 is TGTGCCAGCAGCGTAGGACTCGTAAATCAGCCCCAGCATTTT. The full variable domain, rest sourced from reference TRBV9 and TRBJ1-5, is DSGVTQTPKHLITATGQRVTLRCSPRSGDLSVYWYQQSLDQGLQFLIQYYNGEERAKGNILERFSAQQFPDLHSELNLSSLELGDSALYFCASSVGLVNQPQHFGDGTRLSIL.

The chain joins TRBV7-2 to TRBJ2-7; D perhaps matches TRBD1 (5 bases). This CDR3 has 13 residues. Per the germline V gene, CDR1 is SGHTA and CDR2 is FQGNSA. V was shortened by 7 bases and J by 4 bases, with 14 bases between the two germline ends. The CDR3 protein is CASNNAGRYEQYF. As DNA, the CDR3 is TGTGCCAGCAACAACGCAGGGCGGTACGAGCAGTACTTC.

The rearrangement uses TRBV7-8 and TRBJ2-3; D is uncertain. CDR1 and CDR2 from the germline V gene are SGHVS and FQNEAQ. V lost 8 bases to trimming and J lost 0 bases, with 9 bases between them. The CDR3 runs 13 residues. CDR3 sequence reads: CASGVASTDTQYF. The CDR3 DNA reads TGTGCCAGCGGAGTCGCTAGCACAGATACGCAGTATTTT.

The chain combines TRBV27 with TRBJ2-5, with 10 nucleotides matching TRBD2. With V trimmed by 2 bases and J by 1 base, 7 bases remained unmatched. This CDR3 comprises 17 residues. The germline gives CDR1 MNHEY, CDR2 SMNVEV (reference sequence). The DNA of the CDR3 is TGTGCCAGCAGTTTAGGGTGGCTAGCGGGGGCCCAAGAGACCCAGTACTTC. Its translation is CASSLGWLAGAQETQYF.

The chain carries TRBV7-9 and TRBJ2-3, with TRBD2 matching 7 bases. V lost 5 bases to trimming and J lost 1 base; unmatched junction nucleotides: 12. Germline loops: CDR1 SEHNR, CDR2 FQNEAQ (reference sequence). The CDR3 is made up of 17 amino acids. CDR3 residues: CASSGTGLLTRTDTQYF. For the CDR3, the DNA is TGTGCCAGCAGCGGAACGGGACTACTGACTCGCACAGATACGCAGTATTTT.

In its sample, this clone was seen once. V is TRBV29-1 and J is TRBJ1-2; D remains ambiguous. The CDR3 runs to 12 residues. CDR1 and CDR2 from the germline V gene are SQVTM and ANQGSEA. Trimming removed 5 bases at V and 3 bases at J, with 10 bases between. Written as DNA, the CDR3 is TGCAGCGTTCTGTGGCGGGACTATGGCTACACCTTC. It yields the protein CSVLWRDYGYTF.

This chain connects TRBV30 to TRBJ2-5, with 13 positions matching TRBD2. The CDR3 spans 18 residues. Germline V gives CDR1 GTSNPN, CDR2 SVGIG (reference sequence). The ends lost 4 bases at V and 3 bases at J; junction bases unmatched: 14. CDR3 amino acids: CAWTQTPGLAGPEETQYF. CDR3 DNA sequence: TGTGCCTGGACACAGACACCGGGACTAGCGGGACCCGAAGAGACCCAGTACTTC.

V and J are TRBV7-9 and TRBJ2-3; no firm D call. Germline CDR1 is SEHNR and CDR2 is FQNEAQ (reference sequence). The CDR3 has 12 amino acids. With 5 bases removed from V and 2 bases from J, the gap between germline ends came to 5 bases. The CDR3 sequence is CASSPDTDTQYF. Written as DNA, the CDR3 is TGTGCCAGCAGCCCAGACACAGATACGCAGTATTTT. The variable domain in full, completed from reference TRBV7-9 and TRBJ2-3, reads DTGVSQNPRHKITKRGQNVTFRCDPISEHNRLYWYRQTLGQGPEFLTYFQNEAQLEKSRLLSDRFSAERPKGSFSTLEIQRTEQGDSAMYLCASSPDTDTQYFGPGTRLTVL.